This TCR beta chain was captured by sequencing in a study of molecular identifiers for immune sequencing clone quantification. This clonotype was counted many times. Per germline, CDR1 SNHLY and CDR2 FYNNEI. After removal of 5 bases from V and 0 bases from J, the junction contained 5 bases not matched to a gene. The CDR3 totals 15 residues. MiXCR, applied by TCRdb to the PCR reads, yields one record per CDR3 protein. The sample lists 63,000 or so distinct CDR3 sequences; around a sixth were seen once. This receptor was taken from a human donor in good health. Some libraries in this study had Jurkat cell RNA spiked in. The sequenced material came from naive CD8+ T cells from blood, with Jurkat cell RNA spiked in. The subset is: FACS-sorted CD8+CD4-CCR7+CD45RA+ naive T cells. The chain is built from TRBV2 and TRBJ2-3, with TRBD2 matching over 7 bases. CDR3 nucleotide sequence: TGTGCCAGCAGTTCTAGCGGTCCTAGCACAGATACGCAGTATTTT. This sequence encodes CASSSSGPSTDTQYF. The variable domain in full, with the rest retrieved from reference TRBV2 and TRBJ2-3, is EPEVTQTPSHQVTQMGQEVILRCVPISNHLYFYWYRQILGQKVEFLVSFYNNEISEKSEIFDDQFSVERPDGSNFTLKIRSTKLEDSAMYFCASSSSGPSTDTQYFGPGTRLTVL.